These T cell receptor beta chains were read from a single sample in a study of human T cells and chemical hapten exposure. From the RACE reads, TCRdb called clonotypes with MiXCR, one entry per CDR3 protein. The sample has fewer than 55,000 distinct CDR3 sequences; approximately 9.9% are singletons. The source material was whole blood, sampled in connection with sensitization to the hapten diphenylcyclopropenone (DPC). The receptor set was obtained from a woman between 40 and 55 years old with alopecia areata. Some clones in this sample may be carry-over from other donors' samples. The CDR3 runs from the conserved cysteine through the conserved F or W. Each record gives: V gene, J gene, D gene, clone size, CDR3 DNA, CDR3 protein. The D gene is left open where the match is weak. Some rows have no size entry. The others give once, few or many, or a class for an expanded clone.

V: TRBV5-5
J: TRBJ1-5
D: TRBD1
size: -
DNA: TGTGCCAGCAGCTTGGGGACAGGGCTTGGACAGCCCCAGCATTTT
CDR3: CASSLGTGLGQPQHF

V: TRBV5-4
J: TRBJ2-1
D: -
size: many
DNA: TGTGCCAGCTCTAGCGCTAGCTCCTACAATGAGCAGTTCTTC
CDR3: CASSSASSYNEQFF

V: TRBV7-2
J: TRBJ1-1
D: -
size: few
DNA: TGTGCCAGCAGCTTAGTGTCGTCTGAAGCTTTCTTT
CDR3: CASSLVSSEAFF

V: TRBV28
J: TRBJ2-7
D: TRBD1
size: few
DNA: TGTGCCAGCAGTTTAAGGGACAGGACTTCCTACGAGCAGTACTTC
CDR3: CASSLRDRTSYEQYF

V: TRBV7-6
J: TRBJ1-4
D: -
size: -
DNA: TGTGCCAGCAGCCCCGGCGTAGGGGCCAGCGAAAAACTGTTTTTT
CDR3: CASSPGVGASEKLFF

V: TRBV5-6
J: TRBJ1-4
D: -
size: many
DNA: TGTGCCAGCAGCTTGTGGGGAGAAACTAATGAAAAACTGTTTTTT
CDR3: CASSLWGETNEKLFF

V: TRBV6-1
J: TRBJ2-6
D: -
size: -
DNA: TGTGCCAGCAGTGAACTAGTTGGGGCCAACGTCCTGACTTTC
CDR3: CASSELVGANVLTF

V: TRBV29-1
J: TRBJ2-1
D: -
size: -
DNA: TGCAGCGTTGAAGATCGGTTAAGGGTCGAGCAGTTCTTC
CDR3: CSVEDRLRVEQFF

V: TRBV12-3/TRBV12-4
J: TRBJ2-1
D: TRBD2
size: few
DNA: TGTGCCAGCAGTGTTACCGAGCGGGGGAATTGGGTCAATGAGCAGTTCTTC
CDR3: CASSVTERGNWVNEQFF

V: TRBV28
J: TRBJ1-2
D: -
size: few
DNA: TGTGCCAGCAGAACCAGGGGCTATGGCTACACCTTC
CDR3: CASRTRGYGYTF

V: TRBV6-5
J: TRBJ1-2
D: TRBD1
size: many
DNA: TGTGCCAGCAGCCGAACAGGGGGATATGGCTACACCTTC
CDR3: CASSRTGGYGYTF

V: TRBV6-2/TRBV6-3
J: TRBJ2-3
D: -
size: many
DNA: TGTGCCAGCAGACCCGGGACAACAGATACGCAGTATTTT
CDR3: CASRPGTTDTQYF